This entry lists 8 T cell receptor beta chains sequenced from one sample in a study of T cells expressing NK-cell markers. TCRdb reanalyzed the 5' RACE reads, giving one entry per CDR3 protein sequence and no DNA. The sample totals 250,000 to 300,000 distinct CDR3 sequences. Sequenced: blood T cells: a sorted CD56 or NKG2C T cell subset, CD4+ or CD8+ T cells, or bulk PBMC T cells (not recorded which). The receptors stem from a woman aged 18-70 years in good health.

The chain combines TRBV7-3 with TRBJ2-3; TCRdb selects TRBD2, and the lack of DNA leaves this call unchecked. Germline V gives CDR1 SGHTA, CDR2 FQGTGA. This CDR3 spans 13 amino acids. The CDR3 spells CASSLTRSETQYF.

The chain is built from TRBV5-6 and TRBJ1-6. The germline gives CDR1 SGHDT, CDR2 YYEEEE. The CDR3 has 15 residues. CDR3 loop: CASSLNFRTEHPLHF.

The chain employs TRBV6-1 and TRBJ2-4; as DNA is missing, the TRBD1 call by TCRdb cannot be tested. The germline gives CDR1 MNHNS, CDR2 SASEGT. The CDR3 runs to 19 residues. The CDR3 loop is CASSEADRGGWIAKNIQYF.

The CDR3 sequence: CASSFSESSYEQYF. The chain recombines TRBV12-3 or TRBV12-4 with TRBJ2-7. This CDR3 spans 14 amino acids.

The V and J genes are TRBV6-5 and TRBJ2-2; TCRdb indicates TRBD2, and absent DNA this call remains unverified. The CDR3 sequence is 17 residues long. Germline-derived CDR1 and CDR2 are MNHEY and SVGAGI. This CDR3 reads CASSYSILAGAAGELFF.

The chain recombines TRBV5-1 with TRBJ2-7; TCRdb gives TRBD2 as the D gene, but with no DNA this cannot be confirmed. The CDR3 totals 14 residues. Germline V lookup: CDR1 SGHRS, CDR2 YFSETQ. CDR3 amino acids: CASSLTSGRAEQYF.

This chain joins TRBV27 and TRBJ2-1; absent DNA, TCRdb's TRBD1 call cannot be checked. Per germline, CDR1 MNHEY and CDR2 SMNVEV (reference sequence). This CDR3 region has 15 residues. This CDR3 is CASSLSYAGGYEQFF.

CDR3 amino acids: CASSLLGPTNEKLFF. V is TRBV7-2 and J is TRBJ1-4; TCRdb designates TRBD1, a call that cannot be tested without DNA. Per germline, CDR1 SGHTA and CDR2 FQGNSA. The CDR3 is 15 residues long.